This T cell receptor beta chain was sequenced in a study of cytomegalovirus exposure and HLA in healthy donors (dated by TCRdb to the late 2010s). At the level of the whole study: In an earlier analysis of 587 of the donors, approximately 260 Gb of sequence data and 120 million or so unique TCR beta sequences from about 179 million T cells were reported. In a later analysis, previously published TCR beta repertoires from 600 to 850 donors were re-analyzed and high-resolution HLA genotyping was added so that TCR occurrence patterns could be studied. On average, around 240,000 unique TCR beta nucleotide sequences were sequenced per donor among 300 to 500 genotyped donors of the cohort, with roughly 18% of those sequences being non-productive. Besides the first cohort of around 700 subjects, a separate validation cohort made up of 120 different subjects was used. A few DR-DQ haplotypes were treated as single units for association and clustering because of strong linkage in the cohort. The study was designed to test whether signatures of past pathogen exposure could be identified by cataloging public T cell receptors. In the later analysis, no new phenotypic data were used to find candidate immune exposures; instead, reliance was placed on TCR beta sequences and their occurrence across donors. About 280 gigabases of sequencing data and roughly 80 million unique TCR sequences made up an early release that covered approximately 700 HLA-typed donors. Every discovery cohort repertoire had been produced on one sequencing platform. Donor age, sex, ethnicity and CMV serostatus were compiled together with the repertoire data. An earlier analysis of some 500 of the donors used high-throughput TCR beta sequencing to judge whether each TCR beta V gene segment behaved as functional or pseudogenic. The T cell repertoires of several hundred subjects were profiled by immunosequencing and related to cytomegalovirus serostatus. Typing coverage differed by locus: A, B, C, DRB1 and DQB1 were typed in roughly 620-640 donors, DQA1 in approximately 520, DPA1 in 600 to 610, and DPB1 in 472. A later genetic analysis used genome-wide SNP genotypes for about three fifths of the 666 donors, treating that subset as a discovery cohort. To predict cytomegalovirus infection status, the study brought together high-throughput TCR immunosequencing, statistical association of individual TCRs with disease status, and machine learning. Of the roughly 390 genotyped donors, 75% to 85% were placed in the genetic ancestry cluster associated with self-reported Caucasian donors. HLA typing covered class I and class II loci at four-digit resolution.

Results and caveats for the whole study, not just this receptor: A further reported finding was that TCR beta sequences accurately predicted the HLA-A and HLA-B alleles for most subjects in the first cohort. Several of the top co-occurrence clusters appeared to be linked to parvovirus B19, influenza, CMV and Epstein-Barr virus, according to a later analysis. While some public TCRs were present in many individuals, most TCR sequences turned up only very rarely across donors. According to a later analysis, TCR association rates differed among HLA loci, with DRB1 alleles showing the most associated TCRs and HLA-C alleles showing the fewest. V-gene and J-gene trimming of TCR beta chains was associated with a missense DCLRE1C variant in a later genetic analysis, and the association was replicated in an independent cohort. Specific HLA alleles were associated with more than 15,000 TCR beta sequences at a false discovery rate of 0.05 in a later analysis. Strong co-occurrence of HLA alleles, especially DR and DQ, made assigning TCR associations to individual alleles difficult. Because some donors lacked HLA typing at each locus, the association tests relied only on the typed subset. According to the authors, the approach could potentially be generalized to other disease states and immunological phenotypes. In a later genetic analysis, fewer N-insertions in productive TCRs were reported among donors in an Asian-associated ancestry cluster than the roughly 700-donor mean. The 87-base-pair reads could not distinguish some IMGT-functional V segments, including TRBV6-2 and TRBV6-3, so those segments were excluded. The study listed 150 to 200 TCR beta chains as associated with cytomegalovirus. An earlier analysis of several hundred of the donors showed that most TCR beta V segments appeared in productive rearrangements either about 90% or about 30% of the time, which broadly matched IMGT annotations. A later analysis found that most CMV-associated TCR beta chains appeared HLA-restricted, with HLA associations seemingly driven largely by CMV exposure. In both the original and validation cohorts, the classifier was reported to diagnose cytomegalovirus status with high specificity and sensitivity. The earlier analysis of almost 600 of the donors excluded approximately 17 rarely observed V segments, including chromosome 9 orphons, because counts were too low. For the cohort, immune exposure information was limited to CMV serostatus. Presence/absence analyses assumed roughly uniform sequencing depth across donors, an assumption that may not hold. The sequencing pipeline was judged likely to have produced a cluster of highly shared sequence variants as a technical artifact. A few of the identified cytomegalovirus-associated TCR beta chains were confirmed in vitro to be specific for cytomegalovirus antigens. The cohort was sequenced for TCR beta chains only, and without alpha or paired-chain data the features that could be detected were limited. Compared with equally common non-associated chains, HLA-associated TCR beta chains in a later analysis were more clonally expanded and had lower generation probabilities. Correlated functional status among segregating V segments might be attributable to linkage disequilibrium, but an unknown experimental factor could not be ruled out.

In total, about 650 healthy bone marrow donors made up the cohort. Cohort members were all nominally healthy when sampled, although unrecorded immune exposures were likely present. The donor was CMV seronegative and was included in the group of about 350 seronegative cohort members. A peripheral blood sample was collected from each donor, and TCR beta sequencing was performed on peripheral blood mononuclear cells. Genomic DNA was extracted from the blood cell samples with the Qiagen DNeasy Blood Extraction Kit. As to this clone: This receptor's antigen is unknown. No much larger clone is present one base from it, and per-base qualities are unavailable.

The CDR3 runs 14 amino acids, cysteine and phenylalanine included. Only the CDR3 region is kept as DNA, spanning 42 bases read in frame from base 1. V and J lose 0 bases and 7 bases, and a span of 9 bases separates them. Per the germline V gene, ENHRY is the CDR1 and SYGVKD is the CDR2. Libraries were built with the immunoSEQ multiplex PCR assay. For the multiplex PCR, a mixture combining 60 forward primers for TCR Vbeta segments and 13 reverse primers for TCR Jbeta segments was used. The CDR3 region of rearranged TCR beta genes was amplified from genomic DNA by a multiplex PCR assay. On the Illumina HiSeq System, the amplified TCR beta libraries were sequenced as 87-base-pair reads. The original methods were these. In a later analysis, tens of millions of unique TCR beta chains were counted across the roughly 700 repertoires, and around 10 million of these chains were shared by at least two donors. Raw reads were error-corrected and collapsed into unique sequences with a nearest-neighbor algorithm that merged closely related sequences to remove PCR and sequencing errors. To assign V, D and J gene segments, CDR3 sequences were aligned to IMGT reference sequences. For a sequence to be retained, a match of at least six nucleotides to both a V gene segment and a J gene segment was required. Rearrangements were classified as productive when the CDR3 lacked stop codons and remained in frame with V and J, and all other rearrangements were classified as non-productive. CDR3 was defined by IMGT convention, running from the second conserved V-encoded cysteine to the conserved J-encoded phenylalanine. The earlier analysis of a few hundred of the donors excluded any sequence lacking an unambiguous match to a single V gene segment. In an earlier analysis of approximately 590 of the donors, a V segment was called functional when productive rearrangements were above 56.7%, and segregating when the standard deviation between donors exceeded 5%. To diagnose cytomegalovirus status from the catalog of TCR beta chain sequences, a statistical classification framework was built. In a later analysis, V and J genes were assigned by comparing TCR nucleotide sequences against IMGT/GENE-DB human TR gene sequences. The TCRdist pipeline was used in a later analysis to assign CDR3 sequences and most-parsimonious VDJ recombination scenarios. In a later analysis, each TCR beta chain was defined by its CDR3 amino acid sequence together with its V-gene family, and reads without a unique V-gene family were excluded. A later analysis removed 600 or so highly shared, low-generation-probability nucleotide sequences to deal with suspected cross-contamination and a sequencing artifact. For each public chain, a later analysis derived a clonal expansion index from normalized ranks of inferred template counts within each repertoire. Generation probabilities in a later analysis came from a VDJ recombination model fitted to out-of-frame rearrangements, and those results were checked against IGoR. In a later analysis, hypergeometric tests were used to score TCR-TCR, TCR-HLA and TCR-CMV co-occurrence, with a repertoire-size bias correction applied to TCR pairs. False discovery rates were estimated in a later analysis by permuting HLA or CMV assignments 20 times. In a later analysis, co-occurring TCRs were grouped using DBSCAN, with TCRdist sequence similarity added in when clustering inside HLA-allele-positive subsets. Repertoires with fewer than 30,000 or more than 120,000 public chains, plus five repertoires with anomalous nucleotide sharing, were excluded from co-occurrence clustering. In TCRdb, the immuneACCESS table is reduced to in-frame sequences with V and J assigned. These tables do not hold every clone; where another copy was compared, an unresolved V gene accounts for under half, and the others remain unexplained. The DNA gave D and trimming, while V, J and clone size come from that table. The sample table contains 150,000 to 200,000 clones; only one count was recorded for over 75% of them. The ten top clones hold 1.5% to 2% of the sample.

The receptor chain draws on TRBV10-3 and TRBJ1-4; the D gene is unclear. Sequencing was performed on PBMCs. This receptor was identified in a woman younger than 30 in good health and CMV-seronegative. The nucleotide sequence reads as follows: TGTGCCATCAGTGAGTCGAGACTGGGTGAAAAACTGTTTTTT. Translation gives CAISESRLGEKLFF.